Below are 6 T cell receptor beta chains sequenced from a single sample in a study of response to subunit inactivated influenza vaccine. TCRdb called the RT-PCR reads again in MiXCR, with one record for every CDR3 protein. Found here are a few hundred thousand distinct CDR3 sequences, 20% to 25% of them singletons; the top ten hold roughly a tenth. Sequenced here: PBMCs from blood, sampled 21 months after vaccination. These receptors were taken from a man aged 50-75 years who received an inactivated influenza vaccine.

The chain couples TRBV6-2 or TRBV6-3 to TRBJ2-4; no clear D. There are 16 residues in the CDR3. V gave up 0 bases and J gave up 3 bases, with 12 bases separating them. CDR1 and CDR2 (germline): MNHEY, SVGEGT. The CDR3 DNA follows: TGTGCCAGCAGTTACTCGTTCGGCTTGGGCAAAAACATTCAGTACTTC. Translated, it gives CASSYSFGLGKNIQYF.

This clonotype was counted a few times. The V gene is TRBV2, the J gene TRBJ2-2, with D possibly matching TRBD2 (7 bases). Trimming removed 4 bases from V and 2 bases from J, with 8 bases in between. The germline gives CDR1 SNHLY, CDR2 FYNNEI. This CDR3 contains 14 residues. The CDR3 bases are TGTGCCAGCAGTGGCGGGGGCAACACCGGGGAGCTGTTTTTT. Translating it yields CASSGGGNTGELFF.

This sequence joins TRBV23-1 and TRBJ1-4, with no clear D. TRBV23-1 is marked as an open reading frame, function uncertain. The CDR3 is 15 amino acids. With 0 bases removed from V and 6 bases from J, the gap between germline ends came to 11 bases. This CDR3 reads CASSQSPGSHEKLFF. The CDR3 bases are TGCGCCAGCAGTCAATCCCCGGGGAGCCATGAAAAACTGTTTTTT.

This clonotype has a handful of counts. V usage is TRBV20-1 and J usage is TRBJ1-5, with D possibly being TRBD1 (5 bases). Trimming left V 0 bases short and J 4 bases short, with 22 bases between. CDR1 is DFQATT, CDR2 SNEGSKA, per germline (reference sequence). CDR3 length equals 18 residues. The DNA for the CDR3 is TGCAGTGCTAGAGATCCCATTTCCTCCGGGACCGCTAATCAGCCCCAGCATTTT. It yields the protein CSARDPISSGTANQPQHF.

The table lists this clonotype with a few counts. The chain carries TRBV28 and TRBJ2-6; no clear D gene. This CDR3 is 15 amino acids long. Trimming shortened V by 3 bases and J by 3 bases, and 9 bases separated the two germline ends. The germline gives CDR1 MDHEN, CDR2 SYDVKM. CDR3: CASSFKGNGANVLTF. The CDR3 nucleotides read TGTGCCAGCAGTTTCAAAGGGAATGGGGCCAACGTCCTGACTTTC.

The V and J genes are TRBV29-1 and TRBJ1-2, with 7 bases aligning to TRBD1. The trim removed 5 bases at V and 9 bases at J, leaving 6 bases unmatched. This CDR3 region has 11 residues. Germline CDR1 is SQVTM and CDR2 is ANQGSEA. Written as DNA, the CDR3 is TGCAGCGTTACAGGGGAGGCTCGCTACACCTTC. This sequence encodes CSVTGEARYTF.